The 31 T cell receptor beta chains listed next were all sequenced from one sample in a study of CD8 T cells in Susac syndrome. Random hexamers were used to reverse transcribe about 0.5 to 1 ug of RNA. TCRdb re-called the immunoSEQ multiplex PCR reads through MiXCR, storing one row per CDR3 protein. The top ten clones hold less than 0.2% of a sample with 250,000 to 300,000 distinct CDR3 sequences, 89% of them seen once. Specimen: CD8+ T cells from PBMCs. The receptors shown here come from a human donor with multiple sclerosis.

The gene calls are TRBV9 and TRBJ2-1; no clear D. V was shortened by 0 bases and J by 8 bases, with 9 bases between the two germline ends. The CDR3 is 13 residues long. Per germline, CDR1 SGDLS and CDR2 YYNGEE. The CDR3 DNA is TGTGCCAGCAGCGTAGAAGGAGTCGATGAGCAGTTCTTC. Protein: CASSVEGVDEQFF.

V and J are TRBV6-1 and TRBJ1-1, with D tentatively TRBD1 (5 bases). CDR3 length equals 17 residues. The V end lost 8 bases, the J end lost 0 bases, and 22 bases lay between the germline ends. The germline V gene has CDR1 MNHNS and CDR2 SASEGT. The CDR3 nucleotides read TGTGCCAGCCGCAAGAGAACAGGCCTAGGGATGAACACTGAAGCTTTCTTT. It specifies CASRKRTGLGMNTEAFF.

V and J are TRBV7-6 and TRBJ1-1; D unresolved. CDR1 is SGHVS and CDR2 is FNYEAQ in the germline V gene. V gave up 5 bases and J gave up 0 bases, with 13 bases separating them. The CDR3 has 15 amino acids. The CDR3 sequence: CASSLGADMNTEAFF. CDR3 DNA: TGTGCCAGCAGCCTTGGAGCGGATATGAACACTGAAGCTTTCTTT.

The genes are TRBV27 and TRBJ2-7; D might be TRBD1 or TRBD2, each matching 5 bases. Germline loops: CDR1 MNHEY, CDR2 SMNVEV (reference sequence). This CDR3 region has 14 residues. V lost 2 bases, J lost 3 bases, and 11 bases lay in between. The CDR3 sequence is CASSLGGEDYEQYF. CDR3 coding DNA: TGTGCCAGCAGTTTAGGGGGAGAAGACTACGAGCAGTACTTC.

J is TRBJ1-2 and V is TRBV11-2; D is possibly TRBD1 (6 bases). There are 13 residues in the CDR3. Germline loops: CDR1 SGHAT, CDR2 FQNNGV. V gave up 5 bases and J gave up 6 bases, with 13 bases separating them. The CDR3 region is CASSIRGSDGYTF. The CDR3 DNA is TGTGCCAGCAGCATAAGGGGGTCGGATGGCTACACCTTC.

The J gene is TRBJ1-1, the V gene TRBV9, with 10 bases aligning to TRBD1. CDR3 size: 14 residues. The junction had 7 bases not matched to a gene; V was cut back by 4 bases and J by 7 bases. Germline CDR1 is SGDLS and CDR2 is YYNGEE. CDR3 amino acids: CASSPTDRGHEAFF. The CDR3 DNA reads as TGTGCCAGCAGCCCTACAGACAGGGGGCATGAAGCTTTCTTT.

The J gene is TRBJ2-1, the V gene TRBV30; D is ambiguous. CDR1 and CDR2 (germline): GTSNPN, SVGIG (reference sequence). There are 13 residues in the CDR3. Trimming removed 8 bases from V and 0 bases from J, with 11 bases in between. The CDR3 DNA follows: TGTGCCCTCTGGGGTTACTCCTACAATGAGCAGTTCTTC. Residues: CALWGYSYNEQFF. Supplemented by reference TRBV30 and TRBJ2-1, the full variable domain reads SQTIHQWPATLVQPVGSPLSLECTVEGTSNPNLYWYRQAAGRGLQLLFYSVGIGQISSEVPQNLSASRPQDRQFILSSKKLLLSDSGFYLCALWGYSYNEQFFGPGTRLTVL.

The chain recombines TRBV5-6 with TRBJ2-2; 12 bases map to TRBD2. The V gene end was trimmed by 4 bases and the J gene end by 4 bases; junction bases not matched to a gene: 5. There are 16 residues in the CDR3. CDR1 and CDR2 from the germline V gene are SGHDT and YYEEEE. The CDR3 protein is CASSLGLAGFTGELFF. For the CDR3, the DNA is TGTGCCAGCAGCCTTGGACTAGCGGGATTCACCGGGGAGCTGTTTTTT.

The V gene is TRBV29-1, the J gene TRBJ2-2; D might be TRBD2 (5 bases). V lost 3 bases and J 6 bases, leaving 5 bases between the germline ends. CDR1 is SQVTM, CDR2 ANQGSEA, per germline. There are 11 residues in the CDR3. The CDR3 DNA sequence: TGCAGCGTTGAGGGAGCCGGGGAGCTGTTTTTT. Protein: CSVEGAGELFF.

The chain links TRBV14 to TRBJ1-1, with D possibly TRBD1 on 5 matching bases. V was clipped by 1 base and J by 5 bases, with 17 bases between them. Looked up from germline, CDR1 is SGHDN and CDR2 is FVKESK. This CDR3 region has 16 residues. The CDR3: CASSQGGIGTGTEAFF. CDR3 bases: TGTGCCAGCAGCCAAGGGGGAATAGGGACGGGTACTGAAGCTTTCTTT.

The rearrangement joins TRBV5-1 to TRBJ2-1; 9 bases are shared with TRBD2. V shed 1 base and J 7 bases; nucleotides not matched to a gene: 3. CDR3 length equals 14 residues. Germline CDR1 SGHRS, CDR2 YFSETQ. As DNA, the CDR3 is TGCGCCAGCAGCTTGATGGGACTAGCAAATGAGCAGTTCTTC. Translated, it gives CASSLMGLANEQFF.

This chain uses TRBV20-1 with TRBJ2-1, with 14 bases identical to TRBD2. J gave up 4 bases and V 0 bases, and 11 bases lay outside the gene matches. The germline V gene has CDR1 DFQATT and CDR2 SNEGSKA (reference sequence). The CDR3 has 19 residues. The CDR3 sequence is CSARDGGLAGGTRYNEQFF. The DNA of the CDR3 is TGCAGTGCTAGAGACGGCGGACTAGCGGGGGGAACACGATACAATGAGCAGTTCTTC.

The V gene is TRBV19, the J gene TRBJ1-5, with TRBD1 matching 7 bases. Germline CDR1 and CDR2: LNHDA and SQIVND (reference sequence). With V trimmed by 7 bases and J by 6 bases, 6 bases remained unmatched. The CDR3 contains 13 residues. The CDR3 DNA reads TGTGCCAGTACTGCAGGGGGGATTCAGCCCCAGCATTTT. Translated: CASTAGGIQPQHF.

The chain's CDR3 is CASSELGGAPSGANVLTF. DNA for the CDR3: TGTGCCAGCAGTGAATTAGGGGGGGCCCCCTCTGGGGCCAACGTCCTGACTTTC. The V and J genes are TRBV25-1 and TRBJ2-6, with D perhaps TRBD2 (7 bases). The CDR3 covers 18 residues. Germline V gives CDR1 MGHDK, CDR2 SYGVNS. The V gene lost 1 base and the J gene lost 0 bases, with 13 bases spanning the gap. Full variable domain (missing parts from reference TRBV25-1 and TRBJ2-6): EADIYQTPRYLVIGTGKKITLECSQTMGHDKMYWYQQDPGMELHLIHYSYGVNSTEKGDLSSESTVSRIRTEHFPLTLESARPSHTSQYLCASSELGGAPSGANVLTFGAGSRLTVL.

CDR3 in amino acids: CASSLAKYTGELFF. The CDR3 nucleotides read TGTGCCAGCAGCTTAGCGAAGTACACCGGGGAGCTGTTTTTT. J is TRBJ2-2 and V is TRBV7-6; D remains ambiguous. This CDR3 comprises 14 residues. The germline V gene encodes CDR1 SGHVS and CDR2 FNYEAQ. The V gene lost 0 bases and the J gene lost 3 bases, with 5 bases spanning the gap.

The chain has TRBV29-1 and TRBJ2-1, with 7 nucleotides matching TRBD2. The CDR3 runs 14 residues. The V gene end was trimmed by 3 bases and the J gene end by 3 bases; junction bases not matched to a gene: 5. Germline V gene lookup returns CDR1 SQVTM and CDR2 ANQGSEA. CDR3 in amino acids: CSVDGTTIYNEQFF. DNA for the CDR3: TGCAGCGTTGACGGGACTACAATCTACAATGAGCAGTTCTTC.

This chain uses TRBV20-1 with TRBJ2-7; 7 bases are shared with TRBD1. Germline V gene lookup returns CDR1 DFQATT and CDR2 SNEGSKA (reference sequence). Unmatched junction bases numbered 17, after V lost 6 bases and J lost 0 bases. This CDR3 has 17 residues. CDR3 protein: CSATGTAHRRSSYEQYF. CDR3 sequence (DNA): TGCAGTGCCACTGGGACAGCTCATCGTAGGAGCTCCTACGAGCAGTACTTC.

The chain recombines TRBV11-2 with TRBJ2-7; D possibly matches TRBD1 or TRBD2 (5 bases each). CDR1 is SGHAT and CDR2 is FQNNGV in the germline V gene. The CDR3 totals 14 residues. V lost 5 bases to trimming and J lost 2 bases, with 13 bases between them. CDR3 DNA sequence: TGTGCCAGCAGCCCGGGACCAGCCGCCTACGAGCAGTACTTC. This gives the protein CASSPGPAAYEQYF. Drawing the rest from reference TRBV11-2 and TRBJ2-7, the complete variable domain is EAGVAQSPRYKIIEKRQSVAFWCNPISGHATLYWYQQILGQGPKLLIQFQNNGVVDDSQLPKDRFSAERLKGVDSTLKIQPAKLEDSAVYLCASSPGPAAYEQYFGPGTRLTVT.

This clonotype has only a few counts. The chain links TRBV6-6 to TRBJ2-5; weak D call: TRBD2 (6 bases). The CDR3 loop spans 14 amino acids. The V gene lost 2 bases and the J gene lost 1 base, with 8 bases spanning the gap. Germline V gives CDR1 MNHNY, CDR2 SVGAGI (reference sequence). The CDR3, as DNA: TGTGCCAGCAGTTACGGGGGGACCCAAGAGACCCAGTACTTC. It is translated as CASSYGGTQETQYF.

This chain connects TRBV12-3 or TRBV12-4 to TRBJ2-7; tentatively, D is TRBD2 (7 bases). The ends were cut back, 6 bases at V and 6 bases at J, with 18 bases in the middle. The CDR3 runs to 14 residues. The CDR3 DNA reads TGTGCCAGCAGCGGGGGGCGGGAGTCTGGCGAGCAGTACTTC. This encodes CASSGGRESGEQYF.

This chain uses TRBV14 with TRBJ2-7; D is undetermined. There are 14 residues in the CDR3. The V gene lost 5 bases and the J gene lost 3 bases, with 14 bases spanning the gap. The V gene's germline CDR1 is SGHDN and CDR2 FVKESK. The CDR3 spells CASSFKVDLYEQYF. CDR3 nucleotide sequence: TGTGCCAGCAGCTTTAAGGTTGATCTCTACGAGCAGTACTTC. The full variable domain, its missing parts supplied by reference TRBV14 and TRBJ2-7, is EAGVTQFPSHSVIEKGQTVTLRCDPISGHDNLYWYRRVMGKEIKFLLHFVKESKQDESGMPNNRFLAERTGGTYSTLKVQPAELEDSGVYFCASSFKVDLYEQYFGPGTRLTVT.

V and J are TRBV7-2 and TRBJ2-5, with D possibly matching TRBD2 (5 bases). Germline V CDR1 and CDR2: SGHTA, FQGNSA. The CDR3 has 14 amino acids. Trimming left V 4 bases short and J 4 bases short, with 13 bases between. The CDR3 reads CASSSAPGVETQYF. The CDR3 region has the DNA TGTGCCAGCAGCTCCGCCCCCGGGGTAGAGACCCAGTACTTC.

The chain recombines TRBV4-3 with TRBJ1-5; 7 bases map to TRBD1. CDR3 length: 16 residues. The ends lost 1 base at V and 6 bases at J; junction bases unmatched: 9. The germline V gene has CDR1 LGHNA and CDR2 YSLEER. CDR3: CASSQAATGAVQPQHF. The DNA for the CDR3 is TGCGCCAGCAGCCAAGCCGCAACAGGGGCGGTTCAGCCCCAGCATTTT.

J is TRBJ2-6 and V is TRBV21-1. TRBV21-1 is flagged as a pseudogene. This CDR3 has 16 amino acids. The CDR3 reads CAKSKSFLSGANVLTF. CDR3 bases: TGTGCCAAATCAAAGTCCTTTCTCTCTGGGGCCAACGTCCTGACTTTC.

This chain uses TRBV7-9 with TRBJ2-1; 7 bases line up with TRBD2. CDR1 and CDR2 from the germline V gene are SEHNR and FQNEAQ (reference sequence). CDR3 length: 13 amino acids. After removal of 5 bases from V and 8 bases from J, the junction contained 6 bases not matched to a gene. The CDR3 bases are TGTGCCAGCAGCAATGGACTAGATGATGAGCAGTTCTTC. Amino acids: CASSNGLDDEQFF.

The chain combines TRBV12-3 or TRBV12-4 with TRBJ2-1, with TRBD2 identical over 11 bases. The CDR3 is 15 amino acids. Trimming removed 10 bases from V and 7 bases from J; junction bases left unmatched: 12. The CDR3 bases are TGTGCCACCCTTGCCACTAGCGGGAGAGGTAATGAGCAGTTCTTC. It translates to CATLATSGRGNEQFF.

V usage is TRBV7-9 and J usage is TRBJ2-3, with 8 bases fitting TRBD2. The CDR3 runs 17 residues. V lost 1 base and J lost 2; bases outside the gene matches: 8. The V gene's germline CDR1 is SEHNR and CDR2 FQNEAQ (reference sequence). The CDR3 nucleotides read TGTGCCAGCAGCTTAGGCGGGAGGAAGCGCTTCACAGATACGCAGTATTTT. Translation gives CASSLGGRKRFTDTQYF.

The rearrangement joins TRBV7-2 to TRBJ1-2, with D perhaps matching TRBD1 (6 bases). Germline-derived CDR1 and CDR2 are SGHTA and FQGNSA. With 7 bases removed from V and 4 bases from J, the gap between germline ends came to 28 bases. The CDR3 is made up of 18 amino acids. The CDR3 here is CASTRRGQNNSSLYGYTF. In DNA, the CDR3 is TGTGCCAGCACTCGTAGAGGACAGAACAATTCCTCCCTCTATGGCTACACCTTC.

Of note for this clonotype: The conserved phenylalanine or tryptophan normally closing the CDR3 is absent here, so this likely arose from a read error. The V and J genes are TRBV9 and TRBJ2-3; D is unclear. The CDR3 has 14 amino acids. The ends were cut back, 2 bases at V and 4 bases at J, with 11 bases in the middle. CDR1 and CDR2 (germline): SGDLS, YYNGEE. The CDR3, as DNA: TGTGCCAGCAGCGTTGATGGGATGGCAGATACGCAGTATCTT. It translates to CASSVDGMADTQYL.

In its sample, this clonotype was seen once. The V gene is TRBV6-5, the J gene TRBJ2-3; no definite D call. CDR1 is MNHEY, CDR2 SVGAGI, per germline. V was clipped by 6 bases and J by 5 bases, with 12 bases between them. The CDR3 contains 13 residues. The DNA for the CDR3 is TGTGCCAGCAGCCCTAAAGTACAAGATACGCAGTATTTT. It encodes CASSPKVQDTQYF.

J is TRBJ2-2 and V is TRBV24-1; maybe TRBD1 (5 bases). The germline CDR1 and CDR2 sequences are KGHDR and SFDVKD. There are 16 residues in the CDR3. Trimming removed 5 bases from V and 1 base from J, with 13 bases in between. The CDR3 loop reads CATSVPGSRNTGELFF. CDR3 in DNA: TGTGCCACCAGTGTTCCAGGGTCACGGAACACCGGGGAGCTGTTTTTT.